Listed here are 26 T cell receptor beta chains from one sample, sequenced in a study of T cell responses to AZD1222 COVID-19 vaccine. The assay was immunoSEQ multiplex PCR, and TCRdb's table has in-frame clones only and misses some. Among about 120,000 clones, around 93% were seen once, and the ten largest hold 13% to 15%. The sample in question was peripheral blood, obtained on day 0 of AZD1222 vaccination. These receptors came from an adult in good health.

The chain is built from TRBV11-3 and TRBJ1-1; no clear D. V was trimmed by 8 bases and J by 1 base, leaving 11 bases between them. Germline CDR1 reads SGHNT; CDR2 reads YENEEA. The CDR3 totals 13 residues. The DNA of the CDR3 is TGTGCCAGCGCCCGGACGGAGAACACTGAAGCTTTCTTT. It yields the protein CASARTENTEAFF.

The chain employs TRBV19 and TRBJ2-3; 8 nucleotides line up with TRBD2. The CDR3 runs to 15 residues. The V gene's germline CDR1 is LNHDA and CDR2 SQIVND (reference sequence). The trim removed 7 bases at V and 1 base at J, leaving 7 bases unmatched. The CDR3 nucleotides read TGTGCCAGTAACCCACCGGGAGGGGGCACAGATACGCAGTATTTT. Protein sequence: CASNPPGGGTDTQYF.

The chain is built from TRBV19 and TRBJ2-1; 7 nucleotides align to TRBD2. CDR3 length: 14 amino acids. Germline CDR1 LNHDA, CDR2 SQIVND (reference sequence). The V segment lost 6 bases and the J segment 4 bases; nucleotides outside the gene matches: 6. CDR3 bases: TGTGCCAGTAGGGGACTACCGGGGTACAATGAGCAGTTCTTC. This encodes CASRGLPGYNEQFF.

This clone was seen only a few times. The chain couples TRBV27 to TRBJ1-5; 8 positions agree with TRBD1. The CDR3 extends over 16 amino acids. CDR1 is MNHEY, CDR2 SMNVEV, per germline (reference sequence). Trimming removed 2 bases from V and 4 bases from J; junction bases left unmatched: 7. This chain's CDR3 is CASSLGLDRVNQPQHF. CDR3 nucleotides: TGTGCCAGCAGTTTAGGATTGGACAGGGTGAATCAGCCCCAGCATTTT.

The chain joins TRBV7-2 to TRBJ1-3; tentatively, D is TRBD1 (6 bases). Trimming took off 4 bases at V and 1 base at J, with 11 bases between the two ends. CDR3 length: 15 amino acids. The germline gives CDR1 SGHTA, CDR2 FQGNSA. The CDR3, as DNA: TGTGCCAGCAGCTCATACCAGGGGTCTGGAAACACCATATATTTT. Its translation is CASSSYQGSGNTIYF.

CDR3 residues: CSVEGVGESLYEQYF. The CDR3 DNA sequence: TGCAGCGTTGAAGGGGTGGGGGAGTCTCTTTACGAGCAGTACTTC. This sequence joins TRBV29-1 and TRBJ2-7; D tentatively reads TRBD1 or TRBD2 (5 bases each). V was clipped by 1 base and J by 4 bases, with 17 bases between them. The CDR3 spans 15 residues. Germline CDR1 is SQVTM and CDR2 is ANQGSEA.

This clone appeared a single time. CDR3 amino acids: CASSQVGVIEAFF. In DNA form, the CDR3 reads TGTGCCAGCAGCCAAGTCGGGGTAATAGAAGCTTTCTTT. This chain connects TRBV14 to TRBJ1-1; no reliable D call. The CDR3 has 13 amino acids. The V end was cut by 1 base, the J end by 8 bases, with 11 bases between. Germline V CDR1 and CDR2: SGHDN, FVKESK.

In DNA form, the CDR3 reads TGCGCCAGCAGCTTGAGTTTGTTACCCTCTGGAAACACCATATATTTT. Encoded protein: CASSLSLLPSGNTIYF. V gene TRBV5-1 combines with J gene TRBJ1-3; D unresolved. The germline CDR1 and CDR2 sequences are SGHRS and YFSETQ. V shed 1 base and J shed 0 bases, with 11 bases lying between them. This CDR3 is built from 16 residues. The entire variable domain, with the rest obtained from reference TRBV5-1 and TRBJ1-3, is as follows: KAGVTQTPRYLIKTRGQQVTLSCSPISGHRSVSWYQQTPGQGLQFLFEYFSETQRNKGNFPGRFSGRQFSNSRSEMNVSTLELGDSALYLCASSLSLLPSGNTIYFGEGSWLTVV.

The gene calls are TRBV29-1 and TRBJ2-7; 7 bases are shared with TRBD1. Trimming took 7 bases from V and 4 from J; bases not matched to a gene: 10. The CDR3 runs 13 residues. CDR1 is SQVTM and CDR2 is ANQGSEA in the germline V gene. The CDR3, as DNA: TGCAGCGCCTCATCTCAGGGGGAATACGAGCAGTACTTC. Translated: CSASSQGEYEQYF.

The gene calls are TRBV15 and TRBJ2-1; no definite D call. The CDR3 has 15 residues. V was clipped by 1 base and J by 0 bases, with 7 bases between them. Germline V CDR1 and CDR2: LNHNV, YYDKDF (reference sequence). CDR3 residues: CATSRGVSSYNEQFF. DNA of the CDR3: TGTGCCACCAGCAGAGGGGTCTCCTCCTACAATGAGCAGTTCTTC.

The CDR3 coding sequence is TGTGCCAGCAGCGAAGGGGGTAGTTCACCCCTCCACTTT. This translates into CASSEGGSSPLHF. The V call is TRBV11-2, the J call TRBJ1-6; tentatively, D is TRBD1 (6 bases). V lost 5 bases and J 9 bases, leaving 11 bases between the germline ends. The CDR3 length is 13 residues. Germline loops: CDR1 SGHAT, CDR2 FQNNGV.

V gene TRBV7-9 combines with J gene TRBJ1-2; 7 nucleotides match TRBD1. The germline V gene has CDR1 SEHNR and CDR2 FQNEAQ (reference sequence). The CDR3 sequence is 14 residues long. V was pared by 0 bases and J by 4 bases, with 2 bases of the junction left unmatched. The CDR3 DNA follows: TGTGCCAGCAGCTTAGCGGGACAGAGCTATGGCTACACCTTC. It specifies CASSLAGQSYGYTF. The full variable domain, in which reference TRBV7-9 and TRBJ1-2 provide the parts outside the CDR3, is DTGVSQNPRHKITKRGQNVTFRCDPISEHNRLYWYRQTLGQGPEFLTYFQNEAQLEKSRLLSDRFSAERPKGSFSTLEIQRTEQGDSAMYLCASSLAGQSYGYTFGSGTRLTVV.

This chain links TRBV3-1 (or the pseudogene TRBV3-2) with TRBJ2-7; D gene ambiguous. Germline lookup yields CDR1 LGHDT and CDR2 YNNKEL (reference sequence). This CDR3 has 12 amino acids. The ends were cut back, 4 bases at V and 2 bases at J, with 6 bases in the middle. CDR3: CASSPSTYEQYF. The CDR3 DNA reads as TGTGCCAGCAGCCCCTCCACCTACGAGCAGTACTTC.

The rearrangement uses TRBV6-6 and TRBJ1-1; D possibly corresponds to TRBD1 (5 bases). V dropped 6 bases and J dropped 4 bases, with 9 bases sitting between them. Germline V gene lookup returns CDR1 MNHNY and CDR2 SVGAGI (reference sequence). The CDR3 runs 12 residues. The CDR3 bases are TGTGCCAGCAGGCAGGGAGTCACTGAAGCTTTCTTT. Its translation is CASRQGVTEAFF.

The chain recombines TRBV6-2 or TRBV6-3 with TRBJ2-3; D remains ambiguous. Germline loops: CDR1 MNHEY, CDR2 SVGEGT. The CDR3 is 13 amino acids. The V and J ends lost 5 bases and 0 bases respectively, with 6 bases between them. The CDR3 DNA is TGTGCCAGCAGTCGTGCTAGCACAGATACGCAGTATTTT. This codes for CASSRASTDTQYF.

The chain recombines TRBV28 with TRBJ1-1, with a possible D match to TRBD1 (6 bases). V was pared by 6 bases and J by 4 bases, with 9 bases between. CDR3 length equals 12 residues. The germline gives CDR1 MDHEN, CDR2 SYDVKM. DNA of the CDR3: TGTGCCAGCAGGGGAGGGGGCACTGAAGCTTTCTTT. Amino acid sequence: CASRGGGTEAFF.

V usage is TRBV7-6 and J usage is TRBJ2-5; 10 nucleotides line up with TRBD2. The V and J ends lost 1 base and 4 bases, in that order; junction bases with no gene match: 18. The germline V gene encodes CDR1 SGHVS and CDR2 FNYEAQ. The CDR3 is 20 amino acids. The CDR3 spells CASSLEPGLVAGGPGETQYF. CDR3 nucleotide sequence: TGTGCCAGCAGCTTAGAACCAGGGTTGGTAGCGGGGGGCCCAGGAGAGACCCAGTACTTC. The full variable domain, in which reference TRBV7-6 and TRBJ2-5 provide the parts outside the CDR3, is GAGVSQSPRYKVTKRGQDVALRCDPISGHVSLYWYRQALGQGPEFLTYFNYEAQQDKSGLPNDRFSAERPEGSISTLTIQRTEQRDSAMYRCASSLEPGLVAGGPGETQYFGPGTRLLVL.

This rearrangement joins TRBV28 to TRBJ1-5; a weak D match, TRBD1 (6 bases). Trimming cost V 2 bases and J 3 bases, with 17 bases left between them. The germline CDR1 and CDR2 sequences are MDHEN and SYDVKM. This CDR3 has 17 amino acids. The CDR3 DNA is TGTGCCAGCAGTTTAGTGCGGGGGCAGAGCACCAATCAGCCCCAGCATTTT. Translated: CASSLVRGQSTNQPQHF.

V is TRBV5-4 and J is TRBJ2-2; D is ambiguous. Trimming took 0 bases from V and 5 from J, leaving 5 bases between them. Germline V gene sequence: CDR1 SGHNT, CDR2 YYREEE (reference sequence). This CDR3 has 13 amino acids. The CDR3 sequence: CASSLVVTGELFF. CDR3 in DNA: TGTGCCAGCAGCTTGGTCGTTACCGGGGAGCTGTTTTTT.

The chain carries TRBV9 and TRBJ1-1; the D gene is possibly TRBD1 (5 bases). The V and J ends lost 2 bases and 0 bases respectively, with 11 bases between them. In germline, CDR1 is SGDLS, CDR2 YYNGEE. CDR3 length: 15 amino acids. Here the CDR3 reads CASSVFWDLNTEAFF. The CDR3 DNA sequence: TGTGCCAGCAGCGTGTTCTGGGACTTGAACACTGAAGCTTTCTTT. Using reference TRBV9 and TRBJ1-1 for the parts outside the CDR3, the full variable domain is DSGVTQTPKHLITATGQRVTLRCSPRSGDLSVYWYQQSLDQGLQFLIQYYNGEERAKGNILERFSAQQFPDLHSELNLSSLELGDSALYFCASSVFWDLNTEAFFGQGTRLTVV.

This clone appeared a single time. This chain connects TRBV28 to TRBJ1-4; 8 bases agree with TRBD1. Germline loops: CDR1 MDHEN, CDR2 SYDVKM. The junction had 10 bases not matched to a gene; V was cut back by 2 bases and J by 8 bases. The CDR3 is 16 residues long. The CDR3 region is CASSLHPRTGMEKLFF. The CDR3 DNA sequence: TGTGCCAGCAGTTTACATCCCCGGACAGGGATGGAAAAACTGTTTTTT.

This clone is a singleton in its sample. The CDR3, as DNA: TGTGCCAGCAGCCGGGGTGCGTTTGATGGCTACACCTTC. Encoded protein: CASSRGAFDGYTF. The chain employs TRBV7-2 and TRBJ1-2; D is ambiguous. V lost 5 bases to trimming and J lost 6 bases, with 13 bases between them. The germline V gene encodes CDR1 SGHTA and CDR2 FQGNSA. The CDR3 sequence is 13 residues long.

This rearrangement joins TRBV4-3 to TRBJ2-5; 11 bases are a match to TRBD2. Germline lookup yields CDR1 LGHNA and CDR2 YSLEER. The CDR3 covers 17 residues. V trimming: 4 bases; J trimming: 4 bases; junction bases outside the gene matches: 11. The CDR3 DNA sequence: TGCGCCAGCAGCCTTATAGCGGGAGGGCCTAGTGGAGAGACCCAGTACTTC. Protein: CASSLIAGGPSGETQYF.

The rearrangement uses TRBV18 and TRBJ1-2, with D uncertain. With 3 bases removed from V and 4 bases from J, the gap between germline ends came to 12 bases. The CDR3 runs 14 residues. Germline V gene data show CDR1 as KGHSH and CDR2 as LQKENI. CDR3 sequence: CASSPSQELYGYTF. The CDR3 DNA is TGTGCCAGCTCACCCTCTCAGGAGCTCTATGGCTACACCTTC.

The rearrangement links TRBV6-1 to TRBJ1-5; D is ambiguous. The germline V and J ends were trimmed by 2 bases and 5 bases, with 13 bases remaining between them. Germline V gene data show CDR1 as MNHNS and CDR2 as SASEGT. The CDR3 extends over 15 amino acids. The CDR3 loop is CASSELSGNDQPQHF. The CDR3 DNA is TGTGCCAGCAGTGAACTTAGTGGCAACGATCAGCCCCAGCATTTT.

V gene TRBV3-1 (or the pseudogene TRBV3-2) combines with J gene TRBJ1-2; TRBD1 aligns across 7 bases. V lost 0 bases, J lost 2 bases, and 3 bases stayed unmatched. CDR1 and CDR2 from the germline V gene are LGHDT and YNNKEL (reference sequence). CDR3 length: 15 residues. CDR3 loop: CASSQDRGLNYGYTF. CDR3 sequence (DNA): TGTGCCAGCAGCCAAGATAGGGGGCTAAACTATGGCTACACCTTC.